Sequencing of this TCR beta chain was carried out in a study of blood T cell repertoires in COVID-19. Self-reported history from a screening survey and questionnaire set each donor's cohort. Recovered status in Cohort 3 required two negative PCRs, clearance, or symptom resolution. Clones were sequenced by immunoSEQ multiplex PCR, and TCRdb holds only the in-frame ones, with some missing. The table lists around 190,000 clones, approximately 88% of them singletons, with 3% to 3.5% in the top ten. There are 12 residues in the CDR3. The V and J ends lost 8 bases and 5 bases respectively, with 11 bases between them. Germline CDR1 and CDR2: KGHDR and SFDVKD.

Material: PBMCs or T cells enriched from blood (not recorded which). The sequence was obtained from a woman in her twenties or thirties who had recovered from COVID-19. The chain employs TRBV24-1 and TRBJ2-5, with D uncertain. In nucleotides, the CDR3 is TGTGCCACCATGGGCCCTTCGGAGACCCAGTACTTC. Amino acid sequence: CATMGPSETQYF.